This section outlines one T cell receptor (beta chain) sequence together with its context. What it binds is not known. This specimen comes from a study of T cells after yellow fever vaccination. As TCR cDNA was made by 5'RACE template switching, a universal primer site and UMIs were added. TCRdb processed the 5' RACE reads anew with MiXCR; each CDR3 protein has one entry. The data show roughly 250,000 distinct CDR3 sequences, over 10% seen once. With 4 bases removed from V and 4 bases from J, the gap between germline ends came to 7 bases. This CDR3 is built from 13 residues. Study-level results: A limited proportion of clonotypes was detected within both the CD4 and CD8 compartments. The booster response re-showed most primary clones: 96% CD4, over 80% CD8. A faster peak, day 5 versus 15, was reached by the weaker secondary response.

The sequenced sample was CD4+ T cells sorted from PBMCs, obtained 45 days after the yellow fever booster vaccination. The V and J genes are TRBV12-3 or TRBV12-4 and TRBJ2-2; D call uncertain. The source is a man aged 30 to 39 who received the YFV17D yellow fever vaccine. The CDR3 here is CASSSLSTGELFF. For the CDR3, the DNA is TGTGCCAGCAGTTCCCTCAGCACCGGGGAGCTGTTTTTT.